The rows below give T cell receptor beta chains drawn from one sample of a study of T-cell reconstitution after alpha-beta-depleted transplantation in children. TCRdb re-analysed the PCR reads in MiXCR, keeping a single row per CDR3 protein. The table records around 670,000 distinct CDR3 sequences, around 13% of them present only once. This specimen consisted of PBMCs, obtained before TCRalphabeta/CD19-depleted stem cell transplant. The source of these receptors is a girl aged 2 to 10 with congenital amegakaryocytic thrombocytopenia, due to receive a stem cell transplant. Each CDR3 is given with its conserved first and last residue. A D gene is named only where the DNA matches it firmly. Expanded clones are given a class, and other clones once, few, many or no size at all.

TRBV4-1,many,-,TRBJ1-1,CASSRGLGNTEAFF,TGCGCCAGCAGCCGGGGGCTAGGGAACACTGAAGCTTTCTTT
TRBV6-1,few,-,TRBJ2-2,CASSQPTASSTGELFF,TGTGCCAGCAGCCAACCCACGGCTAGTTCCACCGGGGAGCTGTTTTTT
TRBV4-1,-,-,TRBJ1-4,CASSQKGKGVNEKLFF,TGCGCCAGCAGCCAGAAAGGGAAAGGGGTTAATGAAAAACTGTTTTTT
TRBV28,many,-,TRBJ2-1,CASSLPARGNEQFF,TGTGCCAGCAGTTTACCGGCCAGGGGCAATGAGCAGTTCTTC
TRBV20-1,few,-,TRBJ2-7,CSAPGVGRYEQYF,TGCAGTGCCCCGGGGGTTGGCCGGTACGAGCAGTACTTC
TRBV13,many,TRBD2,TRBJ2-5,CASSYGLAGVISETQYF,TGTGCCAGCAGCTATGGACTAGCGGGAGTGATATCGGAGACCCAGTACTTC
TRBV29-1,many,TRBD1,TRBJ2-5,CSVEDRTGGTKTQYF,TGCAGCGTTGAAGACCGGACAGGGGGCACGAAGACCCAGTACTTC
TRBV20-1,few,-,TRBJ2-1,CSARLLVRESSYNEQFF,TGCAGTGCTAGATTGTTAGTACGGGAGAGTTCCTACAATGAGCAGTTCTTC
TRBV28,many,-,TRBJ2-7,CASRKPRDPSYEQYF,TGTGCCAGCAGAAAACCTAGGGACCCATCCTACGAGCAGTACTTC
TRBV5-5,many,-,TRBJ2-2,CASSFLTNTGELFF,TGTGCCAGCAGCTTCCTTACGAACACCGGGGAGCTGTTTTTT
TRBV5-1,many,TRBD2,TRBJ2-1,CASKRSRLAGEDPYNEQFF,TGCGCCAGCAAGCGTAGTCGTCTAGCGGGAGAAGACCCCTACAATGAGCAGTTCTTC
TRBV28,many,-,TRBJ2-7,CASSLRTAYEQYF,TGTGCCAGCAGTCTCAGGACAGCCTACGAGCAGTACTTC
TRBV7-9,few,-,TRBJ1-1,CASSLGRFEAFF,TGTGCCAGCAGCTTAGGTCGGTTTGAAGCTTTCTTT
TRBV18,few,-,TRBJ2-6,CASTAGFGANVLTF,TGTGCCAGCACTGCAGGGTTCGGGGCCAACGTCCTGACTTTC
TRBV27,many,TRBD2,TRBJ2-1,CASSFLAGGTNEQFF,TGTGCCAGCAGTTTCCTAGCGGGTGGGACCAATGAGCAGTTCTTC
TRBV5-1,many,-,TRBJ1-1,CASSLESNTEAFF,TGCGCCAGCAGCTTGGAGTCGAACACTGAAGCTTTCTTT
TRBV7-7,many,-,TRBJ2-7,CASSLDPASDEQYF,TGTGCCAGCAGCTTAGATCCGGCTAGTGACGAGCAGTACTTC
TRBV5-1,-,-,TRBJ1-2,CASSLGQAAGGYTF,TGCGCCAGCAGCTTGGGACAGGCGGCGGGTGGCTACACCTTC
TRBV2,-,-,TRBJ2-7,CASRAREGNYEQYF,TGTGCCAGCCGGGCAAGGGAAGGGAACTACGAGCAGTACTTC
TRBV7-2,many,TRBD1,TRBJ2-1,CASSGQVYNEQFF,TGTGCCAGCAGCGGACAGGTTTACAATGAGCAGTTCTTC
TRBV6-5,many,-,TRBJ1-1,CASSSSARLPEAFF,TGTGCCAGCAGTTCTAGCGCCCGGTTGCCTGAAGCTTTCTTT
TRBV5-1,-,TRBD2,TRBJ2-3,CASSFLAALSRDTQYF,TGCGCCAGCAGCTTCCTAGCGGCCCTCTCCAGAGATACGCAGTATTTT
TRBV28,many,-,TRBJ1-1,CASSQLDRLFGDTEAFF,TGTGCCAGCAGTCAACTAGACAGGTTGTTTGGGGACACTGAAGCTTTCTTT
TRBV20-1,few,-,TRBJ1-1,CSAPRRRVNTEAFF,TGCAGTGCTCCAAGAAGGCGGGTGAACACTGAAGCTTTCTTT
TRBV12-3/TRBV12-4,-,TRBD1,TRBJ1-2,CASSHGQAVSYGYTF,TGTGCCAGCAGTCATGGACAGGCCGTGAGTTATGGCTACACCTTC
TRBV27,few,TRBD2,TRBJ2-1,CASSPLAGVWNEQFF,TGTGCCAGCAGCCCCCTAGCGGGAGTCTGGAATGAGCAGTTCTTC
TRBV10-3,many,-,TRBJ2-5,CAISEVGETQYF,TGTGCCATCTCGGAGGTCGGAGAGACCCAGTACTTC
TRBV7-9,-,-,TRBJ2-1,CASSQLGPDEQFF,TGTGCCAGCAGCCAGCTCGGCCCTGACGAGCAGTTCTTC
TRBV30,-,-,TRBJ1-2,CAWSDPTINYGYTF,TGTGCCTGGAGTGACCCGACCATTAACTATGGCTACACCTTC
TRBV20-1,many,TRBD2,TRBJ2-3,CSASSGTRNTDTQYF,TGCAGTGCTAGCTCAGGGACTAGGAACACAGATACGCAGTATTTT
TRBV6-2/TRBV6-3,-,-,TRBJ2-3,CASHSDSTDTQYF,TGTGCCAGCCATAGCGATAGCACAGATACGCAGTATTTT
TRBV14,-,TRBD1,TRBJ2-1,CASSLLRTGNRNEQFF,TGTGCCAGCAGCCTACTAAGGACAGGGAATAGAAATGAGCAGTTCTTC
TRBV5-1,many,-,TRBJ2-2,CASRGVLANTGELFF,TGCGCCAGCAGAGGGGTACTAGCGAACACCGGGGAGCTGTTTTTT
TRBV14,few,-,TRBJ2-5,CASSQSETQYF,TGTGCCAGCAGCCAGTCTGAGACCCAGTACTTC
TRBV20-1,few,TRBD2,TRBJ2-3,CSARSGLAGTADTQYF,TGCAGTGCTAGATCGGGGCTAGCGGGAACCGCAGATACGCAGTATTTT
TRBV15,many,-,TRBJ2-3,CATSRDPLAGADTQYF,TGTGCCACCAGCAGAGACCCCCTAGCAGGGGCAGATACGCAGTATTTT
TRBV15,few,-,TRBJ1-3,CATRRDSGNTIYF,TGTGCCACTCGACGGGACTCTGGAAACACCATATATTTT